The next 13 T cell receptor beta chains were all read from a single sample in a study of cytomegalovirus exposure and HLA in healthy donors. Generated by immunoSEQ multiplex PCR, the TCRdb table keeps only in-frame clones and is missing some. The repertoire holds roughly 100,000 clones, with 85% as singletons. The specimen was PBMCs. These receptors were obtained from a man aged 18 to 35 in good health and CMV-seropositive.

This sequence joins TRBV19 and TRBJ2-1, with D perhaps matching TRBD2 (6 bases). Trimming took 4 bases from V and 8 from J, leaving 24 bases between them. The CDR3 has 17 amino acids. Germline CDR1 is LNHDA and CDR2 is SQIVND (reference sequence). The CDR3 here is CASSTLIGHPGLHEQFF. DNA of the CDR3: TGTGCCAGTAGTACCCTTATAGGACATCCGGGACTTCATGAGCAGTTCTTC.

The V and J genes are TRBV27 and TRBJ2-7; 13 bases match TRBD2. J lost 5 bases, V lost 5 bases, and 6 bases had no gene match. Per germline, CDR1 MNHEY and CDR2 SMNVEV (reference sequence). The CDR3 covers 15 residues. The CDR3: CASSAGLAGVNEQYF. For the CDR3, the DNA is TGTGCCAGCAGTGCAGGACTAGCGGGGGTCAACGAGCAGTACTTC.

The chain is built from TRBV4-1 and TRBJ2-5; tentatively, D is TRBD1 (5 bases). The CDR3 totals 14 residues. Trimming left V 1 base short and J 5 bases short, with 11 bases between. Germline CDR1 is MGHRA and CDR2 is YSYEKL. CDR3 DNA: TGCGCCAGCAGCCAAGGGACATTGGGGGAGACCCAGTACTTC. Translating it yields CASSQGTLGETQYF.

J is TRBJ1-3 and V is TRBV5-1, with D unresolved. The CDR3 sequence is 14 residues long. V gave up 0 bases and J gave up 2 bases, with 6 bases separating them. Germline V lookup: CDR1 SGHRS, CDR2 YFSETQ. The CDR3 region is CASSLGQAGNTIYF. Written as DNA, the CDR3 is TGCGCCAGCAGCTTGGGACAAGCTGGAAACACCATATATTTT.

Comments on this clone: Sequence at one end of the junction differs from germline and may be a read error. The chain carries TRBV13 and TRBJ2-1; a weak D match, TRBD2 (6 bases). The V gene's germline CDR1 is PRHDT and CDR2 FYEKMQ (reference sequence). The CDR3 spans 17 residues. The CDR3 DNA sequence: TGTGCCAGCGGCTTTAGGGCTAGCGTTAGCTCCTACAATGAGCAGTTCTTC. It codes for CASGFRASVSSYNEQFF.

The genes are TRBV27 and TRBJ2-3; 9 bases are shared with TRBD2. Germline CDR1 is MNHEY and CDR2 is SMNVEV (reference sequence). CDR3 length: 15 amino acids. The junction had 12 bases not matched to a gene; V was cut back by 6 bases and J by 8 bases. The CDR3 loop is CASSLGLAPSITQYF. The CDR3, as DNA: TGTGCCAGCAGCCTCGGACTAGCGCCCTCGATTACGCAGTATTTT.

The CDR3 region has the DNA TGCGCCAGCAGTGACAGGGGTAATTATGGCTACACCTTC. Residues: CASSDRGNYGYTF. The chain has TRBV10-2 and TRBJ1-2; a possible D gene is TRBD1 (6 bases). The CDR3 runs 13 residues. Germline V gives CDR1 WSHSY, CDR2 SAAADI. V dropped 3 bases and J dropped 5 bases, with 10 bases sitting between them.

V is TRBV9 and J is TRBJ2-2, with D unresolved. This CDR3 has 13 residues. From germline, CDR1 is SGDLS and CDR2 YYNGEE. V was pared by 4 bases and J by 6 bases, with 10 bases between. DNA of the CDR3: TGTGCCAGCAGCTCCGGTTTGGCCGGGGAGCTGTTTTTT. The encoded protein is CASSSGLAGELFF.

The DNA of the CDR3 is TGTGCCAGTACTATGAACACTGAAGCTTTCTTT. Its protein is CASTMNTEAFF. The chain combines TRBV19 with TRBJ1-1; D uncertain. The germline V gene has CDR1 LNHDA and CDR2 SQIVND (reference sequence). Between the trimmed V and J ends, which lost 7 bases and 0 bases, there was a span of 3 bases. The CDR3 sequence is 11 residues long.

With regard to this clone: The sample has other DNA sequences that encode this CDR3 too. The chain has TRBV6-5 and TRBJ2-7; 8 bases are shared with TRBD1. The ends lost 0 bases at V and 4 bases at J; junction bases unmatched: 5. In germline, CDR1 is MNHEY, CDR2 SVGAGI. This CDR3 comprises 15 residues. The DNA for the CDR3 is TGTGCCAGCAGTTACTCGGGGCAGGGGGCTTACGAGCAGTACTTC. Translated, it gives CASSYSGQGAYEQYF.

This chain connects TRBV2 to TRBJ2-5; the D gene is possibly TRBD1 (6 bases). This CDR3 is built from 15 residues. Per the germline V gene, CDR1 is SNHLY and CDR2 is FYNNEI. Trimming took off 0 bases at V and 5 bases at J, with 13 bases between the two ends. This CDR3 is CASSEAQGKFETQYF. The CDR3, as DNA: TGTGCCAGCAGTGAAGCCCAGGGGAAGTTTGAGACCCAGTACTTC.

This chain's CDR3 is CASSYRQVGYTF. CDR3 coding DNA: TGTGCCAGCAGCTATAGACAGGTGGGCTACACCTTC. V gene TRBV5-6 combines with J gene TRBJ1-2; TRBD1 might be the D (6 bases). This CDR3 has 12 amino acids. Germline CDR1 SGHDT, CDR2 YYEEEE. V gave up 3 bases and J gave up 8 bases, with 11 bases separating them.

This clone was seen once. The chain links TRBV7-9 to TRBJ1-1; no firm D call. Germline CDR1 reads SEHNR; CDR2 reads FQNEAQ (reference sequence). This CDR3 is 12 amino acids long. The V end was cut by 3 bases, the J end by 4 bases, with 6 bases between. DNA for the CDR3: TGTGCCAGCAGCTTTACGAGCACTGAAGCTTTCTTT. This encodes CASSFTSTEAFF. The full variable domain, rest sourced from reference TRBV7-9 and TRBJ1-1, is DTGVSQNPRHKITKRGQNVTFRCDPISEHNRLYWYRQTLGQGPEFLTYFQNEAQLEKSRLLSDRFSAERPKGSFSTLEIQRTEQGDSAMYLCASSFTSTEAFFGQGTRLTVV.